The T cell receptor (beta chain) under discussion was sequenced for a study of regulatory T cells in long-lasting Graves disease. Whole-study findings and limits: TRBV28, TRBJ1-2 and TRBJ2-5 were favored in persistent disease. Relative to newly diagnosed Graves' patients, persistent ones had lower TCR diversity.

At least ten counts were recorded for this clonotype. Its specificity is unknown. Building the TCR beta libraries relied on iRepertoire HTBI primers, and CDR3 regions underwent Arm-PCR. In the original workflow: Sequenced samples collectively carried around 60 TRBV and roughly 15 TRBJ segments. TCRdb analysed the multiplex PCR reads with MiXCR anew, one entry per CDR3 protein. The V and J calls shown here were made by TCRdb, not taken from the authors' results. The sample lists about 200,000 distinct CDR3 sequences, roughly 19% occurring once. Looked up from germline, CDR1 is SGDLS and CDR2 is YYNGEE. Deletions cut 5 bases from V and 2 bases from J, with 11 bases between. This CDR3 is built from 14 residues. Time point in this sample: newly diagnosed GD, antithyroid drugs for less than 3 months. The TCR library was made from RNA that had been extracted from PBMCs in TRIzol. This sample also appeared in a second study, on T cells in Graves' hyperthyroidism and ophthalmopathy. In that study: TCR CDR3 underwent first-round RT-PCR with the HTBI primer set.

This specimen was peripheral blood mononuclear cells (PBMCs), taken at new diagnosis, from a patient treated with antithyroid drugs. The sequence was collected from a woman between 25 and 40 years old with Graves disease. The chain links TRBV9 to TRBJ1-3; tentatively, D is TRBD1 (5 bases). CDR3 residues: CASSAGTAGNTIYF. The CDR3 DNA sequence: TGTGCCAGCAGTGCCGGGACCGCTGGAAACACCATATATTTT.